Below, 16 T cell receptor beta chains from the same sample are listed, as sequenced in a study of blood T cell repertoires in COVID-19 (dated by TCRdb to 2018 to 2020). Receptors were amplified or captured by the immunoSEQ multiplex PCR assay. Here the immuneACCESS table is served through TCRdb, limited to in-frame sequences with V and J called. Missing clones are a known gap in these copies; in checked studies unresolved V genes cover under half, and the rest lacks a known reason. The sample table contains fewer than 85,000 clones; only one count was recorded for 82% of them. The leading ten clones occupy around 4% of the sample. Source material: peripheral blood. These receptors all come from a woman between 55 and 75 years old with acute or convalescent COVID-19.

V and J are TRBV9 and TRBJ2-1, with 7 bases identical to TRBD1. CDR1 and CDR2 (germline): SGDLS, YYNGEE. The CDR3 runs to 16 residues. With V trimmed by 1 base and J by 4 bases, 8 bases remained unmatched. The chain's CDR3 is CASSVSDRVIYNEQFF. The CDR3, as DNA: TGTGCCAGCAGCGTATCCGACAGGGTCATTTACAATGAGCAGTTCTTC.

This clone was recorded once. Written as DNA, the CDR3 is TGTGCCAGCAGACCAACAGGGGTGAAGGTCGAGCAGTACTTC. It specifies CASRPTGVKVEQYF. The V and J genes are TRBV28 and TRBJ2-7, with TRBD1 matching 7 bases. CDR1 is MDHEN, CDR2 SYDVKM, per germline. V lost 6 bases, J lost 6 bases, and 11 bases stayed unmatched. CDR3 length equals 14 residues.

This rearrangement joins TRBV28 to TRBJ1-2; the D is unclear. CDR1 MDHEN and CDR2 SYDVKM come from the germline V gene. The CDR3 totals 11 residues. Trimming stripped 6 bases from V and 7 bases from J, with 9 bases between. This CDR3 is CASRRESGYTF. The DNA for the CDR3 is TGTGCCAGCAGGAGGGAATCTGGCTACACCTTC.

The V call is TRBV10-3, the J call TRBJ1-2; 9 positions agree with TRBD1. The CDR3 is 15 residues long. Germline lookup yields CDR1 ENHRY and CDR2 SYGVKD. V lost 5 bases and J lost 2; bases outside the gene matches: 6. DNA for the CDR3: TGTGCCATCAGTACCCCGGGACAGGGAAACTATGGCTACACCTTC. It encodes CAISTPGQGNYGYTF.

CDR3 region: CASSLDSLPNYGYTF. The CDR3 nucleotides read TGTGCCAGCAGTTTAGACAGCCTACCCAACTATGGCTACACCTTC. The gene calls are TRBV28 and TRBJ1-2, with D possibly being TRBD1 (5 bases). CDR3 size: 15 residues. Trimming shortened V by 2 bases and J by 2 bases, and 12 bases separated the two germline ends. Germline CDR1 and CDR2: MDHEN and SYDVKM.

The chain joins TRBV5-6 to TRBJ1-1, with D uncertain. CDR1 is SGHDT, CDR2 YYEEEE, per germline. V lost 1 base and J 4 bases, leaving 14 bases between the germline ends. This CDR3 is built from 15 residues. The CDR3 DNA reads TGTGCCAGCAGCTTGCAGCACAGAATGGCCACTGAAGCTTTCTTT. Protein product: CASSLQHRMATEAFF.

V usage is TRBV3-1 (or the pseudogene TRBV3-2) and J usage is TRBJ1-4; D is uncertain. Germline values: CDR1 LGHDT, CDR2 YNNKEL (reference sequence). The CDR3 contains 14 residues. Trimming pared 4 bases from V and 3 bases from J, leaving 9 bases between. The CDR3 DNA follows: TGTGCCAGCAGCCGGAGGATGGCTAATGAAAAACTGTTTTTT. The encoded protein is CASSRRMANEKLFF.

The genes are TRBV2 and TRBJ2-5, with 9 nucleotides matching TRBD1. This CDR3 is 15 amino acids long. Germline V gives CDR1 SNHLY, CDR2 FYNNEI. V lost 5 bases, J lost 5 bases, and 9 bases stayed unmatched. This chain's CDR3 is CASSPGTGSSETQYF. Written as DNA, the CDR3 is TGTGCCAGCAGTCCCGGGACAGGGAGTTCGGAGACCCAGTACTTC.

The V call is TRBV25-1, the J call TRBJ2-5, with D hard to call. CDR1 is MGHDK, CDR2 SYGVNS, per germline. The CDR3 is 13 residues long. Between the trimmed V and J ends, which lost 7 bases and 0 bases, there was a span of 9 bases. CDR3 sequence reads: CASITPNQETQYF. In DNA, the CDR3 is TGTGCCAGCATAACACCGAACCAAGAGACCCAGTACTTC.

The chain carries TRBV5-6 and TRBJ1-6, with 8 bases aligning to TRBD1. The germline V gene has CDR1 SGHDT and CDR2 YYEEEE. With 2 bases clipped from V and 10 bases from J, the junction kept 14 bases outside the gene matches. The CDR3 consists of 17 residues. This CDR3 is CASSFIPGQARVSPLHF. The CDR3 DNA reads as TGTGCCAGCAGCTTTATTCCGGGACAGGCACGGGTATCACCCCTCCACTTT.

The chain uses TRBV10-1 and TRBJ2-7, with D perhaps TRBD2 (5 bases). The CDR3 spans 14 residues. Germline V lookup: CDR1 WNHNN, CDR2 SYGVQD (reference sequence). Trimming pared 6 bases from V and 0 bases from J, leaving 12 bases between. As DNA, the CDR3 is TGCGCCAGCAGCATGACCCGGGACTCCTACGAGCAGTACTTC. As protein: CASSMTRDSYEQYF.

The chain is built from TRBV2 and TRBJ2-4, with TRBD1 as a possible D gene (5 bases). This CDR3 spans 14 amino acids. Germline values: CDR1 SNHLY, CDR2 FYNNEI. Deletions cut 6 bases from V and 0 bases from J, with 9 bases between. The CDR3 bases are TGTGCCAGCAGGGTCAGGGCAGCCAAAAACATTCAGTACTTC. Amino acids: CASRVRAAKNIQYF.

V usage is TRBV5-1 and J usage is TRBJ2-7, with 7 bases that match TRBD1. V was pared by 5 bases and J by 2 bases, with 7 bases of the junction left unmatched. CDR1 is SGHRS and CDR2 is YFSETQ in the germline V gene. This CDR3 is built from 14 residues. This CDR3 is CASRFTGAAYEQYF. Written as DNA, the CDR3 is TGCGCCAGCAGGTTTACAGGGGCTGCCTACGAGCAGTACTTC.

V usage is TRBV5-5 and J usage is TRBJ2-7; 11 positions match TRBD1. Germline V gene sequence: CDR1 SGHKS, CDR2 YYEKEE (reference sequence). This CDR3 comprises 17 residues. V lost 3 bases and J lost 3; bases outside the gene matches: 11. The CDR3 protein is CASSSGTGGIWGYEQYF. The CDR3 DNA reads TGTGCCAGCAGCTCCGGGACAGGGGGAATATGGGGCTACGAGCAGTACTTC. Based on the CDR3 plus reference TRBV5-5 and TRBJ2-7, the full variable domain is DAGVTQSPTHLIKTRGQQVTLRCSPISGHKSVSWYQQVLGQGPQFIFQYYEKEERGRGNFPDRFSARQFPNYSSELNVNALLLGDSALYLCASSSGTGGIWGYEQYFGPGTRLTVT.

This clone appeared a single time. The chain joins TRBV19 to TRBJ1-6, with TRBD1 matching over 8 bases. Germline CDR1 is LNHDA and CDR2 is SQIVND (reference sequence). The CDR3 totals 14 residues. J gave up 5 bases and V 9 bases, and 6 bases lay outside the gene matches. CDR3 residues: CASWDRQDNSPLHF. As DNA, the CDR3 is TGTGCCAGCTGGGACAGGCAAGATAATTCACCCCTCCACTTT.

V is TRBV5-1 and J is TRBJ2-7; tentatively, D is TRBD2 (6 bases). V was trimmed by 0 bases and J by 0 bases, leaving 16 bases between them. CDR1 SGHRS and CDR2 YFSETQ come from the germline V gene. The CDR3 is 17 amino acids. The CDR3 protein is CASSLVPSVRASYEQYF. The CDR3 DNA reads TGCGCCAGCAGCTTGGTACCTAGCGTTCGGGCCTCCTACGAGCAGTACTTC. Drawing the rest from reference TRBV5-1 and TRBJ2-7, the complete variable domain is KAGVTQTPRYLIKTRGQQVTLSCSPISGHRSVSWYQQTPGQGLQFLFEYFSETQRNKGNFPGRFSGRQFSNSRSEMNVSTLELGDSALYLCASSLVPSVRASYEQYFGPGTRLTVT.